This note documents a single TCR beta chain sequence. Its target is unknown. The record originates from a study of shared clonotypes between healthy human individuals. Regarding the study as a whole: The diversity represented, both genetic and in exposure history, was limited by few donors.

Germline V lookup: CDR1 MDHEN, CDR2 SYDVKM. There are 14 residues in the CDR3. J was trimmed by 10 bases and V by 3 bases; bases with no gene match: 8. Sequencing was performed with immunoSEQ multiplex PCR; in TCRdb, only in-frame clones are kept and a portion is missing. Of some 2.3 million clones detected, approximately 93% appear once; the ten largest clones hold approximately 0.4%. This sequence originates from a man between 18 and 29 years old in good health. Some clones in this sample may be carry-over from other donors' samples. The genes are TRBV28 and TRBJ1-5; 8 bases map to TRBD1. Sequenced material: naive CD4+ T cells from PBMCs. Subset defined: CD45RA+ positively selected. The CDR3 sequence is CASSFSDRGLPQHF. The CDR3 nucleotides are TGTGCCAGCAGTTTTTCCGACAGGGGCTTACCCCAGCATTTT.